Presented here are 8 T cell receptor beta chains from one specimen sequenced in a study of blood T cell repertoires in COVID-19. Using immunoSEQ multiplex PCR, the repertoire was profiled, and TCRdb retains in-frame clones only, with some absent. The sample has approximately 44,000 clones; around four fifths are singletons. Sequencing was done on a sample of peripheral blood. The receptor source for this set is a human donor in a cohort sampled during active COVID-19.

The chain joins TRBV5-6 to TRBJ1-6; unclear D gene. Germline values: CDR1 SGHDT, CDR2 YYEEEE. V was shortened by 1 base and J by 7 bases, with 9 bases between the two germline ends. CDR3 size: 14 residues. DNA for the CDR3: TGTGCCAGCAGCTTGTACAGCAGGAATTCACCCCTCCACTTT. Translation gives CASSLYSRNSPLHF.

The sample holds a few counts of this clone. The CDR3 region has the DNA TGTGCCAGCAGCAGCAGGGGCCTTGCCTACGAGCAGTACTTC. Its translation: CASSSRGLAYEQYF. This chain uses TRBV11-3 with TRBJ2-7; perhaps TRBD1 as D (6 bases). The CDR3 sequence is 14 residues long. V was trimmed by 5 bases and J by 2 bases, leaving 13 bases between them. The germline V gene has CDR1 SGHNT and CDR2 YENEEA.

The chain has TRBV12-3 or TRBV12-4 and TRBJ2-1; no clear D gene. Trimming left V 3 bases short and J 9 bases short, with 9 bases between. The CDR3 loop spans 12 amino acids. Written as DNA, the CDR3 is TGTGCCAGCAGTTTTGAGGTTGGTGAGCAGTTCTTC. This sequence encodes CASSFEVGEQFF.

The CDR3 sequence: CASSLYGTGAKNQPQHF. CDR3 coding DNA: TGTGCCAGCAGCTTATACGGGACAGGGGCCAAAAATCAGCCCCAGCATTTT. The chain combines TRBV7-6 with TRBJ1-5; TRBD1 agrees at 10 bases. The CDR3 runs to 17 residues. V was pared by 2 bases and J by 4 bases, with 8 bases of the junction left unmatched. Germline CDR1 reads SGHVS; CDR2 reads FNYEAQ.

This chain uses TRBV19 with TRBJ2-2, with D perhaps TRBD1 (5 bases). Between the trimmed V and J ends, which lost 5 bases and 3 bases, there was a span of 10 bases. This CDR3 is built from 14 residues. Germline V lookup: CDR1 LNHDA, CDR2 SQIVND (reference sequence). CDR3 in amino acids: CASSLTAYTGELFF. The CDR3 region has the DNA TGTGCCAGTAGTTTGACAGCTTACACCGGGGAGCTGTTTTTT. The variable domain in full, completed from reference TRBV19 and TRBJ2-2, reads DGGITQSPKYLFRKEGQNVTLSCEQNLNHDAMYWYRQDPGQGLRLIYYSQIVNDFQKGDIAEGYSVSREKKESFPLTVTSAQKNPTAFYLCASSLTAYTGELFFGEGSRLTVL.

The V and J genes are TRBV24-1 and TRBJ2-7; 9 nucleotides agree with TRBD1. This CDR3 has 15 amino acids. Germline loops: CDR1 KGHDR, CDR2 SFDVKD. The V segment lost 4 bases and the J segment 7 bases; nucleotides outside the gene matches: 10. The CDR3 spells CATSEGTGFPGEQYF. As DNA, the CDR3 is TGTGCCACCAGTGAGGGGACAGGGTTCCCGGGAGAGCAGTACTTC.

This CDR3 reads CASSPTGSDEQFF. CDR3 bases: TGTGCCAGCAGCCCGACAGGGAGTGATGAGCAGTTCTTC. The V gene is TRBV7-3, the J gene TRBJ2-1; 7 bases map to TRBD1. There are 13 residues in the CDR3. Germline loops: CDR1 SGHTA, CDR2 FQGTGA. The J segment lost 8 bases and the V segment lost 5 bases, leaving 6 bases of the junction unmatched.

The chain has TRBV30 and TRBJ2-3; a possible D gene is TRBD1 (5 bases). This CDR3 is built from 12 residues. Germline V gives CDR1 GTSNPN, CDR2 SVGIG (reference sequence). Deletions cut 0 bases from V and 6 bases from J, with 7 bases between. The CDR3 nucleotides read TGTGCCTGGAGTGTACAGGTGGATACGCAGTATTTT. This gives the protein CAWSVQVDTQYF.